This is a list of T cell receptor beta chains from one sample in a study of metastatic and nonmetastatic thyroid tumors. With MiXCR, TCRdb called clones anew from the PCR reads. The sample includes approximately 65,000 clones, about 3.8% seen only once; the top ten take more than 20%. Sequenced material: blood. The origin of the receptors is a female donor with papillary thyroid cancer or a benign thyroid nodule (not recorded which). Some clones in this sample may be carry-over from other donors' samples. The CDR3 runs from the conserved cysteine through the conserved F or W. Each record gives: J gene, clone size, V gene, D gene, CDR3 DNA, CDR3 protein. D genes are given only for firm matches. Size values are once, few and many counts, or a class for expanded clones, and some rows have none.

TRBJ1-2,many,TRBV20-1,TRBD1,TGCAGTGCTAGTTTGGGGGTAGGGGGCCGAAAAGAGGGCTACACCTTC,CSASLGVGGRKEGYTF
TRBJ1-2,medium-sized,TRBV6-1,TRBD1,TGTGCCAGCAGTGAGACGGACAGGGTCGGCTATGGCTACACCTTC,CASSETDRVGYGYTF
TRBJ1-5,few,TRBV5-6,-,TGTGCCAGCAGCCCACTAGCGGGAGCAGATACGCAGCATTTT,CASSPLAGADTQHF
TRBJ1-2,many,TRBV6-1,-,TGTGCCAGCAGTCCGACAGGATTATATGGCTACACCTTC,CASSPTGLYGYTF
TRBJ2-1,many,TRBV7-8,TRBD2,TGTGCCAGCAGCTTACGACCGGGACTAGCGGGCCCGAGCTCCTACAATGAGCAGTTCTTC,CASSLRPGLAGPSSYNEQFF
TRBJ2-1,few,TRBV20-1,TRBD1,TGCAGTGCTCTAGCCGGGACAGCCTACAATGAGCAGTTCTTC,CSALAGTAYNEQFF
TRBJ2-1,few,TRBV6-1,TRBD2,TGTGCCAGCAGGCGGGAGATAAATGAGCAGTTCTTC,CASRREINEQFF
TRBJ2-3,many,TRBV7-9,TRBD2,TGTGCCACCGCGACCAGCGGGAGTTCCACAGATACGCAGTATTTT,CATATSGSSTDTQYF
TRBJ2-6,many,TRBV18,-,TGTGCCAGCTCACCAGGGCCTAGTGTAGGGGCTGGGGCCAACGTCCTGACTTTC,CASSPGPSVGAGANVLTF
TRBJ2-2,-,TRBV7-6,TRBD2,TGTGCCAGCAGCTACTATAGCGGGATATGGTACACCGGGGAGCTGTTTTTT,CASSYYSGIWYTGELFF
TRBJ2-1,few,TRBV7-9,TRBD2,TGTGCCAGCAGCTCCTATTCCTGGGCCCCCGGGACTAGCGTATACAATGAGCAGTTCTTC,CASSSYSWAPGTSVYNEQFF
TRBJ2-7,-,TRBV6-2/TRBV6-3,-,TGTGCCAGCAGTTACCGACTCGGCACAGGCCCCTACGAGCAGTACTTC,CASSYRLGTGPYEQYF
TRBJ2-3,-,TRBV27,-,TGTGCCAGCAGTCCTACGTGGTACATGGAAACAGATACGCAGTATTTT,CASSPTWYMETDTQYF
TRBJ1-1,many,TRBV29-1,-,TGCAGCGTTGAAGTAATCACAGGGCTCACTGAAGCTTTCTTT,CSVEVITGLTEAFF
TRBJ2-2,many,TRBV20-1,TRBD2,TGCAGTGCTAGAGGGGGCGGGAGTGTCACCGGGGAGCTGTTTTTT,CSARGGGSVTGELFF
TRBJ2-7,many,TRBV27,-,TGTGCCAGCAGCTCCGGACAGAACCCGGCATACAAGCAGTACTTC,CASSSGQNPAYKQYF
TRBJ2-7,-,TRBV7-6,-,TGTGCCAGCAGCTCTTGCGGGCACAGTTCCTACGAGCAGTACTTC,CASSSCGHSSYEQYF